The 30 T cell receptor beta chains reported below all come from one sample, sequenced in a study of cytomegalovirus exposure and HLA in healthy donors. With 60 Vbeta and 13 Jbeta primers, the PCR was carried out. Sequencing used immunoSEQ multiplex PCR; TCRdb keeps in-frame clones, though not all of them. The data show under 200,000 clones, 82% seen once. The sample comprised PBMCs. Receptors originate from a girl aged 5 to 17 in good health and CMV-seropositive.

The rearrangement links TRBV29-1 to TRBJ2-7, with D perhaps matching TRBD1 (6 bases). The CDR3 spans 13 residues. The germline V gene encodes CDR1 SQVTM and CDR2 ANQGSEA. Trimming pared 4 bases from V and 4 bases from J, leaving 14 bases between. This CDR3 is CSVGEDRAYEQYF. The CDR3 bases are TGCAGCGTTGGTGAGGACAGAGCATACGAGCAGTACTTC.

V is TRBV28 and J is TRBJ2-5; tentatively, D is TRBD2 (6 bases). This CDR3 is 13 amino acids long. Germline-derived CDR1 and CDR2 are MDHEN and SYDVKM. V was clipped by 3 bases and J by 5 bases, with 10 bases between them. CDR3 region: CASSFVEGETQYF. CDR3 DNA: TGTGCCAGCAGTTTTGTGGAGGGGGAGACCCAGTACTTC.

This clone turned up a few times. The chain carries TRBV25-1 and TRBJ2-3; TRBD2 aligns across 13 bases. This CDR3 comprises 17 residues. J gave up 1 base and V 4 bases, and 5 bases lay outside the gene matches. CDR1 is MGHDK and CDR2 is SYGVNS in the germline V gene. CDR3 sequence (DNA): TGTGCCAGCAGTGGGACTAGCGGGGGTGGGGGCACAGATACGCAGTATTTT. Amino acid sequence: CASSGTSGGGGTDTQYF. Complete variable domain (other parts from reference TRBV25-1 and TRBJ2-3): EADIYQTPRYLVIGTGKKITLECSQTMGHDKMYWYQQDPGMELHLIHYSYGVNSTEKGDLSSESTVSRIRTEHFPLTLESARPSHTSQYLCASSGTSGGGGTDTQYFGPGTRLTVL.

The chain couples TRBV28 to TRBJ1-1; a possible D gene is TRBD1 (6 bases). Looked up from germline, CDR1 is MDHEN and CDR2 is SYDVKM. Between the trimmed V and J ends, which lost 5 bases and 4 bases, there was a span of 14 bases. CDR3 length equals 14 residues. The CDR3 loop is CASSETGWGTEAFF. CDR3 nucleotides: TGTGCCAGCAGTGAAACAGGGTGGGGCACTGAAGCTTTCTTT.

The table lists this clone with a count of one. The J gene is TRBJ1-2, the V gene TRBV30; weak D call: TRBD1 (5 bases). The CDR3 is 12 amino acids. Germline CDR1 and CDR2: GTSNPN and SVGIG (reference sequence). V lost 0 bases and J lost 8, with 10 bases in between. The CDR3 DNA sequence: TGTGCCTGGAGTGTTAACGGGGGGGGCTACACCTTC. Protein sequence: CAWSVNGGGYTF.

This clone was seen a single time. The chain combines TRBV5-4 with TRBJ1-1; 10 bases fit TRBD1. This CDR3 has 13 amino acids. V dropped 2 bases and J dropped 9; count of bases not matched to a gene: 4. Germline-derived CDR1 and CDR2 are SGHNT and YYREEE (reference sequence). Here the CDR3 DNA reads TGTGCCAGCAGCTTAGGACAGGGGGATAAAGCTTTCTTT. Amino acids: CASSLGQGDKAFF.

This clone was observed a few times. The gene calls are TRBV7-9 and TRBJ2-7, with 7 bases that match TRBD2. Germline V gene data show CDR1 as SEHNR and CDR2 as FQNEAQ (reference sequence). The CDR3 contains 13 residues. The J segment lost 4 bases and the V segment lost 0 bases, leaving 0 bases of the junction unmatched. CDR3 sequence: CASSLAGLYEQYF. CDR3 coding DNA: TGTGCCAGCAGCTTAGCGGGACTATACGAGCAGTACTTC.

The gene calls are TRBV18 and TRBJ1-1; 8 positions match TRBD1. The germline V gene encodes CDR1 KGHSH and CDR2 LQKENI. The V segment lost 3 bases and the J segment 4 bases; nucleotides outside the gene matches: 1. This CDR3 has 13 amino acids. CDR3 sequence reads: CASSPGQATEAFF. Here the CDR3 DNA reads TGTGCCAGCTCACCGGGACAGGCCACTGAAGCTTTCTTT. Supplemented by reference TRBV18 and TRBJ1-1, the full variable domain reads NAGVMQNPRHLVRRRGQEARLRCSPMKGHSHVYWYRQLPEEGLKFMVYLQKENIIDESGMPKERFSAEFPKEGPSILRIQQVVRGDSAAYFCASSPGQATEAFFGQGTRLTVV.

In its sample, this clone was seen a few times. The V gene is TRBV6-5, the J gene TRBJ1-2, with D unresolved. The CDR3 spans 14 residues. The germline V and J ends were trimmed by 2 bases and 4 bases, with 11 bases remaining between them. Germline loops: CDR1 MNHEY, CDR2 SVGAGI. The CDR3 DNA sequence: TGTGCCAGCAGTTACGGCGGGTTACTCTATGGCTACACCTTC. Encoded protein: CASSYGGLLYGYTF.

CDR3 nucleotide sequence: TGTGCCAGCAGCTGGCGAGGGGGTGGGACAGATACGCAGTATTTT. The encoded protein is CASSWRGGGTDTQYF. The genes are TRBV7-6 and TRBJ2-3, with D perhaps TRBD1 (6 bases). The CDR3 consists of 15 residues. Trimming pared 4 bases from V and 3 bases from J, leaving 14 bases between. CDR1 is SGHVS and CDR2 is FNYEAQ in the germline V gene. The full variable domain, rest sourced from reference TRBV7-6 and TRBJ2-3, is GAGVSQSPRYKVTKRGQDVALRCDPISGHVSLYWYRQALGQGPEFLTYFNYEAQQDKSGLPNDRFSAERPEGSISTLTIQRTEQRDSAMYRCASSWRGGGTDTQYFGPGTRLTVL.

As for this clone: This sample also contains other DNA sequences that code for the same CDR3. The genes are TRBV2 and TRBJ2-5; maybe TRBD1 (6 bases). V was shortened by 4 bases and J by 3 bases, with 6 bases between the two germline ends. This CDR3 contains 12 residues. The germline V gene encodes CDR1 SNHLY and CDR2 FYNNEI. CDR3 bases: TGTGCCAGCAGTGCAGGGGAAGAGACCCAGTACTTC. Protein: CASSAGEETQYF.

The chain has TRBV10-1 and TRBJ2-2, with TRBD1 matching over 8 bases. This CDR3 contains 16 residues. The trim removed 4 bases at V and 0 bases at J, leaving 4 bases unmatched. Germline-derived CDR1 and CDR2 are WNHNN and SYGVQD (reference sequence). The CDR3 nucleotides read TGCGCCAGCAGTGGGGACAGGACCGCGAACACCGGGGAGCTGTTTTTT. Protein product: CASSGDRTANTGELFF.

This clone was seen just once. V and J are TRBV29-1 and TRBJ1-1; 7 bases fit TRBD1. Germline V gene sequence: CDR1 SQVTM, CDR2 ANQGSEA. The CDR3 is 13 amino acids. J gave up 0 bases and V 5 bases, and 3 bases lay outside the gene matches. DNA of the CDR3: TGCAGCGTTACAGGGGATATGAACACTGAAGCTTTCTTT. Translating it yields CSVTGDMNTEAFF.

CDR3 in DNA: TGTGCCAGCAGCTTGCGGGGACACTACGAGCAGTACTTC. Amino acid sequence: CASSLRGHYEQYF. The chain has TRBV5-4 and TRBJ2-7; TRBD1 is a possible D gene (6 bases). V lost 1 base to trimming and J lost 3 bases, with 8 bases between them. Germline loops: CDR1 SGHNT, CDR2 YYREEE (reference sequence). This CDR3 spans 13 amino acids.

The V and J genes are TRBV28 and TRBJ2-7; D is ambiguous. This CDR3 region has 13 residues. The germline V gene encodes CDR1 MDHEN and CDR2 SYDVKM. The V gene lost 2 bases and the J gene lost 1 base, with 6 bases spanning the gap. The CDR3: CASSLEQSYEQYF. The CDR3 DNA reads TGTGCCAGCAGTTTAGAACAGTCCTACGAGCAGTACTTC.

The chain combines TRBV5-1 with TRBJ1-1; D ambiguous. V lost 4 bases, J lost 1 base, and 17 bases lay in between. CDR3 length: 16 amino acids. Germline CDR1 and CDR2: SGHRS and YFSETQ. The CDR3 DNA reads as TGCGCCAGCAGCCCCATCCGGGGTGCCTCGAACACTGAAGCTTTCTTT. This translates into CASSPIRGASNTEAFF.

This clone was counted a single time. The V call is TRBV28, the J call TRBJ2-1; D not certain. CDR1 and CDR2 from the germline V gene are MDHEN and SYDVKM. CDR3 length: 12 residues. Trimming took off 4 bases at V and 6 bases at J, with 7 bases between the two ends. CDR3 sequence: CASSSSINEQFF. The CDR3 DNA is TGTGCCAGCAGTTCGTCTATCAATGAGCAGTTCTTC.

The rearrangement joins TRBV5-6 to TRBJ1-4, with D possibly matching TRBD1 (5 bases). Trimming pared 2 bases from V and 7 bases from J, leaving 21 bases between. Germline V gene sequence: CDR1 SGHDT, CDR2 YYEEEE. The CDR3 has 17 residues. The DNA for the CDR3 is TGTGCCAGCAGCTTCTTCCAAGCTGGGGCGCAGGGTGAAAAACTGTTTTTT. Its translation is CASSFFQAGAQGEKLFF.

The V gene is TRBV6-5, the J gene TRBJ2-5, with D tentatively TRBD2 (6 bases). Trimming removed 8 bases from V and 4 bases from J, with 17 bases in between. This CDR3 is 14 amino acids long. Germline V gene data show CDR1 as MNHEY and CDR2 as SVGAGI. CDR3 sequence reads: CASFTVGGTETQYF. The DNA for the CDR3 is TGTGCCAGCTTTACCGTCGGGGGAACAGAGACCCAGTACTTC.

The rearrangement joins TRBV30 to TRBJ2-3; tentative D call: TRBD2 (6 bases). Trimming cost V 3 bases and J 7 bases, with 11 bases left between them. In germline, CDR1 is GTSNPN, CDR2 SVGIG (reference sequence). CDR3 size: 12 residues. The CDR3 DNA reads TGTGCCTGGAGCCCGGGGGTTAATACGCAGTATTTT. This encodes CAWSPGVNTQYF.

This rearrangement joins TRBV28 to TRBJ2-7; TRBD1 agrees at 9 bases. V shed 7 bases, J shed 0 bases, and the junction held 10 bases outside the gene matches. Germline loops: CDR1 MDHEN, CDR2 SYDVKM. This CDR3 has 16 amino acids. Here the CDR3 reads CASIGAWDRVSYEQYF. DNA for the CDR3: TGTGCCAGCATTGGGGCCTGGGACAGGGTCTCCTACGAGCAGTACTTC.

This clone was observed a single time. The chain couples TRBV7-9 to TRBJ2-7, with 8 bases lining up with TRBD2. Per the germline V gene, CDR1 is SEHNR and CDR2 is FQNEAQ (reference sequence). With V trimmed by 7 bases and J by 3 bases, 8 bases remained unmatched. The CDR3 runs to 14 residues. In DNA, the CDR3 is TGTGCCAGCACCGTAGCGGGGAGTAACTACGAGCAGTACTTC. Its protein is CASTVAGSNYEQYF.

V gene TRBV28 combines with J gene TRBJ1-5, with 10 bases lining up with TRBD1. The junction had 3 bases not matched to a gene; V was cut back by 2 bases and J by 5 bases. This CDR3 is 15 amino acids long. The germline gives CDR1 MDHEN, CDR2 SYDVKM. The CDR3 here is CASSLLGQGDQPQHF. In DNA, the CDR3 is TGTGCCAGCAGTTTACTCGGACAGGGGGATCAGCCCCAGCATTTT.

V and J are TRBV7-9 and TRBJ1-2, with D possibly TRBD1 on 6 matching bases. This CDR3 has 15 amino acids. Germline V gene data show CDR1 as SEHNR and CDR2 as FQNEAQ (reference sequence). V gave up 6 bases and J gave up 0 bases, with 14 bases separating them. CDR3 amino acids: CASSQTGRANYGYTF. CDR3 coding DNA: TGTGCCAGCAGTCAAACAGGGAGAGCTAACTATGGCTACACCTTC. The full variable domain, in which reference TRBV7-9 and TRBJ1-2 provide the parts outside the CDR3, is DTGVSQNPRHKITKRGQNVTFRCDPISEHNRLYWYRQTLGQGPEFLTYFQNEAQLEKSRLLSDRFSAERPKGSFSTLEIQRTEQGDSAMYLCASSQTGRANYGYTFGSGTRLTVV.

In this sample, this clone turned up a few times. The V call is TRBV5-4, the J call TRBJ2-5; TRBD1 matches 7 bases. Germline V CDR1 and CDR2: SGHNT, YYREEE (reference sequence). The CDR3 totals 14 residues. The V gene end was trimmed by 5 bases and the J gene end by 7 bases; junction bases not matched to a gene: 11. In nucleotides, the CDR3 is TGTGCCAGCAGGAACGCGACAGGGCCCGGGACCCAGTACTTC. Its protein product is CASRNATGPGTQYF.

The chain recombines TRBV2 with TRBJ2-7; 9 bases are shared with TRBD1. Germline V gives CDR1 SNHLY, CDR2 FYNNEI. The V gene end was trimmed by 8 bases and the J gene end by 3 bases; junction bases not matched to a gene: 5. The CDR3 consists of 13 residues. The CDR3 nucleotides read TGTGCCAGCCGGGACAGGGACCACTACGAGCAGTACTTC. This translates into CASRDRDHYEQYF.

This clone has just a few counts. The chain combines TRBV18 with TRBJ2-7, with 10 bases aligning to TRBD2. Trimming took 5 bases from V and 5 from J; bases not matched to a gene: 9. Germline-derived CDR1 and CDR2 are KGHSH and LQKENI. The CDR3 is made up of 15 amino acids. The CDR3 reads CASSVTSGVPHEQYF. For the CDR3, the DNA is TGTGCCAGCTCAGTAACTAGCGGGGTTCCCCACGAGCAGTACTTC.

V usage is TRBV6-5 and J usage is TRBJ2-7; TRBD2 aligns across 8 bases. Germline V gives CDR1 MNHEY, CDR2 SVGAGI. The CDR3 is 13 residues long. V dropped 6 bases and J dropped 5; count of bases not matched to a gene: 6. CDR3 in amino acids: CASSRGLAHEQYF. The CDR3 region has the DNA TGTGCCAGCAGCCGAGGACTAGCCCACGAGCAGTACTTC.

The J gene is TRBJ1-1, the V gene TRBV28; D remains unclear. CDR1 is MDHEN, CDR2 SYDVKM, per germline. The V end was cut by 1 base, the J end by 1 base, with 4 bases between. This CDR3 is built from 13 residues. CDR3 region: CASSLLSNTEAFF. The CDR3 DNA reads as TGTGCCAGCAGTTTATTATCGAACACTGAAGCTTTCTTT.

This clone showed up just a few times. The chain carries TRBV11-3 and TRBJ1-3, with 7 bases aligning to TRBD1. Germline V gene sequence: CDR1 SGHNT, CDR2 YENEEA. This CDR3 is 13 amino acids long. V was pared by 6 bases and J by 4 bases, with 3 bases of the junction left unmatched. CDR3 in amino acids: CASSTGVGNTIYF. In nucleotides, the CDR3 is TGTGCCAGCAGTACAGGGGTCGGAAACACCATATATTTT.